Listed below are T cell receptor beta chains from one sample, sequenced in a study of blood T cell repertoires in COVID-19. The assay was immunoSEQ multiplex PCR, and TCRdb's table has in-frame clones only and misses some. Altogether some 46,000 clones are present, 80% to 90% being singletons, with the ten largest covering more than 25%. The sample comprised peripheral blood. The receptors originated from an elderly woman with COVID-19, enrolled during active disease. Both conserved end residues are trimmed from each CDR3. A D gene is named only where the DNA matches it firmly.

d_call: -
v_call: TRBV5-5
cdr3_aa: ASSLVGGSYNEQF

d_call: -
v_call: TRBV6-2/TRBV6-3
cdr3_aa: ASSKTQPPEAF

d_call: TRBD2
v_call: TRBV5-6
cdr3_aa: ASSFRTSGRQETQY

d_call: TRBD1
v_call: TRBV9
cdr3_aa: ASSVEGAQDMDQY

d_call: -
v_call: TRBV14
cdr3_aa: ASSQVGTDTQY

d_call: -
v_call: TRBV5-4
cdr3_aa: ASSLAAGRPLGAF

d_call: TRBD1
v_call: TRBV6-2/TRBV6-3
cdr3_aa: ASSPPDRGINNEQF

d_call: TRBD2
v_call: TRBV6-5
cdr3_aa: ASHSGRATPAEQF

d_call: TRBD1
v_call: TRBV6-2/TRBV6-3
cdr3_aa: ASSFNRGTEAF

d_call: -
v_call: TRBV9
cdr3_aa: ASSARSNEQF

d_call: -
v_call: TRBV12-3/TRBV12-4
cdr3_aa: ASMRSNQPQH

d_call: -
v_call: TRBV18
cdr3_aa: ASSPVGGSNQPQH

d_call: TRBD1
v_call: TRBV6-5
cdr3_aa: ASSRRDSDYTEAF

d_call: -
v_call: TRBV5-1
cdr3_aa: ASSPARVNTTEAF

d_call: -
v_call: TRBV4-1
cdr3_aa: ASSQDWTDSTYEQY

d_call: -
v_call: TRBV7-2
cdr3_aa: ASSPRGGNQPQH

d_call: -
v_call: TRBV2
cdr3_aa: ASNPGLAGMWETQY

d_call: TRBD1
v_call: TRBV7-9
cdr3_aa: ASSPGQGAWYEQY

d_call: -
v_call: TRBV7-9
cdr3_aa: ASSSGEAF

d_call: TRBD1
v_call: TRBV19
cdr3_aa: ASTLRQGGYT